This T cell receptor beta chain was identified during a study of cytomegalovirus exposure and HLA in healthy donors. The primer mix had 60 Vbeta and 13 Jbeta primers. Method: immunoSEQ multiplex PCR; TCRdb's copy keeps in-frame clones and lacks some. In the table there are around 300,000 clones, roughly two thirds of which are singletons. Donors were ostensibly healthy at sampling, although undocumented immune exposures were probable. The V gene lost 3 bases and the J gene lost 8 bases, with 26 bases spanning the gap. Germline-derived CDR1 and CDR2 are MGHRA and YSYEKL. The CDR3 spans 18 residues. In regard to this clone: The antigen remains undetermined.

Study-wide results and limits: One later analysis reportedly identified an Asian-associated ancestry cluster that showed fewer N-insertions than the approximately 670-donor mean. Whilst most TCR sequences proved rare, a subset of public TCRs occurred across many donors.

The chain combines TRBV4-1 with TRBJ2-1; tentative D call: TRBD2 (5 bases). This clonotype originated in a female donor in good health and CMV-seronegative. The sequenced sample consisted of PBMCs. The CDR3 loop is CASSHGVYTSSSGHEQFF. As DNA, the CDR3 is TGCGCCAGCAGCCACGGGGTTTACACCTCTAGCTCCGGTCATGAGCAGTTCTTC.